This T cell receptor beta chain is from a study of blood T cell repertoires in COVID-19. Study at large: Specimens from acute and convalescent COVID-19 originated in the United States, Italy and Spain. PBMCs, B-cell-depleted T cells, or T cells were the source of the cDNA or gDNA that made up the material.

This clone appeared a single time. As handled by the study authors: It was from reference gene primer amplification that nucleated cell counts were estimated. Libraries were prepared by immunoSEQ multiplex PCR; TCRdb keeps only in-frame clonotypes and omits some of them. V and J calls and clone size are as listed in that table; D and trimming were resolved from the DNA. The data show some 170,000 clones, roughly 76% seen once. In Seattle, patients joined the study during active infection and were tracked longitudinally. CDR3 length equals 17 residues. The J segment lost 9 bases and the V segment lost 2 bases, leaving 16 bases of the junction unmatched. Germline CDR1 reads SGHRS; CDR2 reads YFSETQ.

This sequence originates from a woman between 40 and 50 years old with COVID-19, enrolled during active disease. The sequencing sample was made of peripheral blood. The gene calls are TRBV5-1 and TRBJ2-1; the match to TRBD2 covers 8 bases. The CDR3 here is CASSFGLAGQMGGEQFF. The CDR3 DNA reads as TGCGCCAGCAGCTTTGGGCTAGCGGGCCAAATGGGGGGTGAGCAGTTCTTC.